Listed below are T cell receptor beta chains from one sample, sequenced in a study of shared clonotypes between healthy human individuals. Sequencing was performed with immunoSEQ multiplex PCR; in TCRdb, only in-frame clones are kept and a portion is missing. Of about 1 million clones in the sample, approximately 72% were seen once. Sequencing was performed on memory CD4+ T cells sorted from blood. The receptors originated from a man aged 18 to 30 in good health. Both conserved end residues are part of each CDR3. Fields, in order: V gene, clone size, J gene, CDR3 length, D gene, CDR3 protein, CDR3 DNA. The D gene is left open where the match is weak. Clone sizes are given selectively: once, few, many, or a class where the clone is expanded.

TRBV28	few	TRBJ1-2	14	TRBD1	CASSTPGQIYGYTF	TGTGCCAGCAGTACCCCGGGACAGATCTATGGCTACACCTTC
TRBV7-2	NA	TRBJ1-1	15	NA	CASSFNRDLNTEAFF	TGTGCCAGCAGCTTTAATCGGGACCTAAACACTGAAGCTTTCTTT
TRBV7-2	NA	TRBJ1-2	14	TRBD1	CASSSRDRLYGYTF	TGTGCCAGCAGCAGCCGGGACAGGCTCTATGGCTACACCTTC
TRBV30	NA	TRBJ2-1	15	TRBD1	CAWRGQGARGHEQFF	TGTGCCTGGAGGGGACAGGGGGCACGGGGTCATGAGCAGTTCTTC
TRBV21-1	NA	TRBJ2-7	14	NA	CASSKGDISYEQYF	TGTGCCAGCAGCAAAGGGGACATCTCCTACGAGCAGTACTTC
TRBV19	NA	TRBJ2-7	14	NA	CASSTGRFPYEQYF	TGTGCCAGTAGTACGGGCCGCTTCCCCTACGAGCAGTACTTC
TRBV12-5	NA	TRBJ1-1	13	NA	CASAGTVDTEAFF	TGTGCTAGTGCCGGGACGGTCGACACTGAAGCTTTCTTT
TRBV28	few	TRBJ1-5	15	NA	CASSLRGARAQPQHF	TGTGCCAGCAGTTTGCGTGGGGCGCGGGCTCAGCCCCAGCATTTT
TRBV18	few	TRBJ2-3	16	TRBD2	CASSPGSGDSTDTQYF	TGTGCCAGCTCACCAGGTAGCGGGGACAGCACAGATACGCAGTATTTT
TRBV29-1	NA	TRBJ2-5	15	TRBD1	CSVEDLKGARETQYF	TGCAGCGTTGAAGATCTGAAGGGGGCGAGGGAGACCCAGTACTTC
TRBV10-2	NA	TRBJ2-7	16	NA	CASSESRSAGHYEQYF	TGCGCCAGCAGTGAGTCTAGGAGCGCGGGGCACTACGAGCAGTACTTC
TRBV30	NA	TRBJ2-6	16	TRBD1	CAWGPGTGFGANVLTF	TGTGCCTGGGGTCCCGGGACAGGGTTCGGGGCCAACGTCCTGACTTTC
TRBV30	many	TRBJ1-3	17	NA	CAWRAHPGNYSGNTIYF	TGTGCCTGGAGGGCCCACCCAGGGAACTACTCTGGAAACACCATATATTTT
TRBV5-1	NA	TRBJ2-7	17	NA	CASSSPDLLRDVQKQYF	TGCGCCAGCAGCTCACCCGATTTGCTGCGGGATGTGCAAAAGCAGTACTTC
TRBV9	NA	TRBJ1-2	14	NA	CASSVVQGMGGYTF	TGTGCCAGCAGCGTAGTTCAGGGTATGGGTGGCTACACCTTC
TRBV7-2	once	TRBJ2-7	14	NA	CASRKGGVAYEQYF	TGTGCCAGCAGAAAAGGGGGGGTGGCCTACGAGCAGTACTTC
TRBV5-6	NA	TRBJ2-5	13	NA	CASSLAGIWTQYF	TGTGCCAGCAGCTTGGCCGGAATCTGGACCCAGTACTTC
TRBV5-1	few	TRBJ1-1	16	NA	CASSVQTLEVNTEAFF	TGCGCCAGCTCCGTTCAAACGCTTGAGGTGAACACTGAAGCTTTCTTT
TRBV7-9	NA	TRBJ2-6	18	TRBD2	CASSPRAGGPTGANVLTF	TGTGCCAGCAGCCCCAGGGCGGGAGGGCCAACTGGGGCCAACGTCCTGACTTTC
TRBV7-2	NA	TRBJ1-6	14	TRBD1	CASTRGTGVSPLHF	TGTGCCAGCACCAGAGGGACAGGGGTTTCACCCCTCCACTTT
TRBV14	NA	TRBJ2-2	15	TRBD1	CASSLRQGFPGELFF	TGTGCCAGCAGCCTGAGACAGGGGTTTCCCGGGGAGCTGTTTTTT
TRBV2	NA	TRBJ1-1	13	NA	CASSGLGNTEAFF	TGTGCCAGCAGTGGACTCGGGAACACTGAAGCTTTCTTT
TRBV5-1	few	TRBJ2-1	15	TRBD2	CASRQTSGRASEQFF	TGCGCCAGCCGACAGACTAGCGGGAGAGCTAGTGAGCAGTTCTTC
TRBV6-5	NA	TRBJ1-2	14	TRBD1	CASSSLDRGFGYTF	TGTGCCAGCAGTTCTTTGGACAGGGGTTTTGGCTACACCTTC
TRBV6-1	NA	TRBJ2-7	13	TRBD1	CASSGDRGNEQYF	TGTGCCAGCAGTGGGGACAGGGGGAACGAGCAGTACTTC
TRBV10-2	many	TRBJ1-2	13	NA	CASSPGGREGYTF	TGCGCCAGCAGTCCGGGGGGACGAGAAGGCTACACCTTC
TRBV5-4	once	TRBJ2-7	12	NA	CASSWGLREQYF	TGTGCCAGCAGCTGGGGCCTCCGTGAGCAGTACTTC
TRBV9	NA	TRBJ2-6	10	NA	CASSVNVLTF	TGTGCCAGCAGCGTGAACGTCCTGACTTTC